The source of this TCR beta chain is a study of cytomegalovirus exposure and HLA in healthy donors. Findings of the study overall: It was shown in a later analysis that HLA-associated TCR beta chains were more clonally expanded than other, equally common chains.

This clone was counted only a few times. The antigen is unknown. A multiplex PCR was run with 60 Vbeta primers and 13 Jbeta primers. Original analysis: Unique TCR beta chains numbered about 72 million in a later analysis, with roughly 10 million shared. Profiling relied on immunoSEQ multiplex PCR, and the TCRdb table lists in-frame clones only, not all of them. V and J calls and clone size come straight from that table; D and trimming were deduced from the DNA. The data show 90,000 to 120,000 clones, more than 60% seen once. The germline V and J ends were trimmed by 2 bases and 0 bases, with 17 bases remaining between them. This CDR3 contains 17 residues. Germline values: CDR1 GTSNPN, CDR2 SVGIG (reference sequence).

Sequencing was carried out using PBMCs. V is TRBV30 and J is TRBJ1-5; a possible D gene is TRBD1 (6 bases). This receptor was obtained from a woman under 30 in good health and CMV-seropositive. The CDR3 bases are TGTGCCTGGAGTCCCCTGGTGGACAGCTATAGCAATCAGCCCCAGCATTTT. It translates to CAWSPLVDSYSNQPQHF.